This T cell receptor beta chain was sequenced during a study of T cells in Graves' hyperthyroidism and ophthalmopathy. Stable Graves' hyperthyroidism denoted no ophthalmopathy progression over 18 months. Diagnoses rested on clinical symptoms, serum thyroxine and TRAb, thyroid ultrasound and orbital computed tomography. Germline lookup yields CDR1 LGHNT and CDR2 FRNRAP. CDR3 length: 13 residues. V shed 2 bases and J shed 1 base, with 5 bases lying between them. RNA transcripts provided the source from which TCR beta CDR3 regions were amplified. The TCR CDR3 was amplified in a first-round RT-PCR using the HTBI primer set. TCRdb re-analysed the multiplex PCR reads in MiXCR, keeping a single row per CDR3 protein. This sample has some 300,000 distinct CDR3 sequences; over 15% occur once, and the top ten carry roughly a third. This clonotype was seen only a few times.

The sample taken for sequencing was blood. This clonotype was sampled from a man aged 30-40 years with Graves' hyperthyroidism. The V call is TRBV12-5, the J call TRBJ1-1; D call uncertain. The CDR3 sequence: CASGLPQNTEAFF. The CDR3 DNA reads as TGTGCTAGTGGTTTGCCCCAGAACACTGAAGCTTTCTTT.